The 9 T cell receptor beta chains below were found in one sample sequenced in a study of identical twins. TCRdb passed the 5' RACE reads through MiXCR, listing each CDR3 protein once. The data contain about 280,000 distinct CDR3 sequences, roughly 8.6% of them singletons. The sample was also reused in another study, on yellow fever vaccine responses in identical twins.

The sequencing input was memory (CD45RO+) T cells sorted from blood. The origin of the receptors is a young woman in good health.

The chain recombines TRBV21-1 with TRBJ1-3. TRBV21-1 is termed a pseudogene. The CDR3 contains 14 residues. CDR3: CASSADVSGNTIYF. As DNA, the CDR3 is TGTGCCAGCAGCGCGGACGTATCTGGAAACACCATATATTTT.

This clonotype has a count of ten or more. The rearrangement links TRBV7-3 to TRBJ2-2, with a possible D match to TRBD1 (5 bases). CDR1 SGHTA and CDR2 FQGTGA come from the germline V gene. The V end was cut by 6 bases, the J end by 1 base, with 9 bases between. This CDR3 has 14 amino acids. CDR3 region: CASRIGQNTGELFF. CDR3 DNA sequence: TGTGCCAGCAGAATAGGACAGAACACCGGGGAGCTGTTTTTT.

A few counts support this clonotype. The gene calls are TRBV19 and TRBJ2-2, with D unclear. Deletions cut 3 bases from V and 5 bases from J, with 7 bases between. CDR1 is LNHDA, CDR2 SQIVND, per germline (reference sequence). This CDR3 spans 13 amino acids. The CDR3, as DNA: TGTGCCAGTAGTATTGTGCGAACCGGGGAGCTGTTTTTT. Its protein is CASSIVRTGELFF.

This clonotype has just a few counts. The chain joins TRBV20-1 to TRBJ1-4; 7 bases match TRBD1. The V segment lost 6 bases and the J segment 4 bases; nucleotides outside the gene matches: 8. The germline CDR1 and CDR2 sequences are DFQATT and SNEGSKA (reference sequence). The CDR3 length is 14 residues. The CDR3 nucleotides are TGCAGTGCGACAGACAGGGTTAATAATGAAAAACTGTTTTTT. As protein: CSATDRVNNEKLFF.

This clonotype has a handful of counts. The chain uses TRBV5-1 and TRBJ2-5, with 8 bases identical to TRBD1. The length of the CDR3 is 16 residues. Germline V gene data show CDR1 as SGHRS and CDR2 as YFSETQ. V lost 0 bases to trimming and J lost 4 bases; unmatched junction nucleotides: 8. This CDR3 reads CASSLVAGGRGETQYF. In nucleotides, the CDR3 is TGCGCCAGCAGCTTGGTCGCAGGGGGCAGGGGAGAGACCCAGTACTTC.

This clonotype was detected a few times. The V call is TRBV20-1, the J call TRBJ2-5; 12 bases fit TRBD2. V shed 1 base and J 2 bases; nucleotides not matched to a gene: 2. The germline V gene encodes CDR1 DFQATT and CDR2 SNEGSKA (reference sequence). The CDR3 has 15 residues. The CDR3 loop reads CSARGLAGVQETQYF. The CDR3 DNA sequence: TGCAGTGCTAGAGGACTAGCGGGGGTACAAGAGACCCAGTACTTC.

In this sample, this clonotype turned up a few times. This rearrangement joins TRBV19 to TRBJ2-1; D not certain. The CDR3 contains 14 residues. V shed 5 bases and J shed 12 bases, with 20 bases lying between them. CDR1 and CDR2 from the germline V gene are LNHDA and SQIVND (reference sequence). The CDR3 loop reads CASSSVEVSRGQFF. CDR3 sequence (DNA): TGTGCCAGTAGTTCAGTTGAGGTCTCCCGCGGGCAGTTCTTC.

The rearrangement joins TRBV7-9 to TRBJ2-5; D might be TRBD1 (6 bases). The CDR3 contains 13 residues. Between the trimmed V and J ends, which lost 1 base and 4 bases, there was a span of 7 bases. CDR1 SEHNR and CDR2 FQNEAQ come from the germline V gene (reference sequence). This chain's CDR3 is CASSLGTAETQYF. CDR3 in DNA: TGTGCCAGCAGCTTAGGGACAGCAGAGACCCAGTACTTC.

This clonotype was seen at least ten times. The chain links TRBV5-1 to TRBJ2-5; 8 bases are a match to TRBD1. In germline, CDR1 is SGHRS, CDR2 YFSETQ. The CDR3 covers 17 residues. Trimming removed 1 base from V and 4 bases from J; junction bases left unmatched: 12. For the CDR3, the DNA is TGCGCCAGCAGCTTGACCTCCAACCAGGGGGCAGGAGAGACCCAGTACTTC. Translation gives CASSLTSNQGAGETQYF.